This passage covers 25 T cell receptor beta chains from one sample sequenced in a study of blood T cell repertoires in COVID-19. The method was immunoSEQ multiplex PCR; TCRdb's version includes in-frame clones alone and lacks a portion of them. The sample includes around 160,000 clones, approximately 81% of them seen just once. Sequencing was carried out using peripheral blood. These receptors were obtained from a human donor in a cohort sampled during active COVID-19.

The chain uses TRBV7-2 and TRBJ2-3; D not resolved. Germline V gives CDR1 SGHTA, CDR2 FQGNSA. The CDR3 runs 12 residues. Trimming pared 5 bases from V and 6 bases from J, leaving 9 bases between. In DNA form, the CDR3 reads TGTGCCAGCAGCCCGCCCAGGGATACGCAGTATTTT. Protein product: CASSPPRDTQYF.

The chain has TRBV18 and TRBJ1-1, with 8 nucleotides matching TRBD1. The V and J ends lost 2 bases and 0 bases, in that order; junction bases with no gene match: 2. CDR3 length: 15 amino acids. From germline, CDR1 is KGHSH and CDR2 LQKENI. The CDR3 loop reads CASSPATGVNTEAFF. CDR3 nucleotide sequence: TGTGCCAGCTCACCAGCGACAGGGGTGAACACTGAAGCTTTCTTT.

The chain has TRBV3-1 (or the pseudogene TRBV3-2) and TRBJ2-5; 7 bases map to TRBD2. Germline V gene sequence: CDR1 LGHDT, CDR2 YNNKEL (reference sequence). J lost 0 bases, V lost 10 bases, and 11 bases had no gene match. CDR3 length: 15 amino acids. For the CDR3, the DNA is TGTGCCACCCAAGGGGAGCGGGGCTACCAAGAGACCCAGTACTTC. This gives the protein CATQGERGYQETQYF.

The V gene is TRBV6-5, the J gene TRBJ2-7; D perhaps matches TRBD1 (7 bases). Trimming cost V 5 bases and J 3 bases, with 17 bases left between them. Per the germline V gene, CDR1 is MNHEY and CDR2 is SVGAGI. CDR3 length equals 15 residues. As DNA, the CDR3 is TGTGCCAGCAGTACCTCGGCAGGGGGAGGCTACGAGCAGTACTTC. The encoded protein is CASSTSAGGGYEQYF.

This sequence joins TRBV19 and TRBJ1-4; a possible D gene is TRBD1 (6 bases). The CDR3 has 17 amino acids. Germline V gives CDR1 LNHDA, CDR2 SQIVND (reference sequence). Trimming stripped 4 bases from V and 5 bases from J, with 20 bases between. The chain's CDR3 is CASSRTFRQVGNEKLFF. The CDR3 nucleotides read TGTGCCAGTAGTAGAACCTTCAGACAGGTGGGGAATGAAAAACTGTTTTTT.

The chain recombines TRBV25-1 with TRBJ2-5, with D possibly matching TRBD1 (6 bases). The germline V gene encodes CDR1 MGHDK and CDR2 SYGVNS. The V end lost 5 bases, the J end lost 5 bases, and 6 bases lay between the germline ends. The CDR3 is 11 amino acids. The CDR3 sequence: CASSQGETQYF. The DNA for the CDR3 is TGTGCCAGCAGTCAGGGGGAGACCCAGTACTTC.

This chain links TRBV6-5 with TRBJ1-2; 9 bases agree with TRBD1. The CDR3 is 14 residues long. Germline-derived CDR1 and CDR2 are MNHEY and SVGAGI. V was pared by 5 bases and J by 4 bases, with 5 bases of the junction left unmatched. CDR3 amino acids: CASSLETGGYGYTF. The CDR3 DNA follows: TGTGCCAGCAGTCTCGAGACAGGGGGCTATGGCTACACCTTC.

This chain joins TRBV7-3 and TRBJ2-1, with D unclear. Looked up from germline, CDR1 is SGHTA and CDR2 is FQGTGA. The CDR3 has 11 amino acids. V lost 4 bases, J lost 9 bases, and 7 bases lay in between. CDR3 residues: CASSSSGEQFF. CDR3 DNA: TGTGCCAGCAGCTCCTCCGGTGAGCAGTTCTTC. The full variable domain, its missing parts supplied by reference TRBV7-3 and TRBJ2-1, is GAGVSQTPSNKVTEKGKYVELRCDPISGHTALYWYRQSLGQGPEFLIYFQGTGAADDSGLPNDRFFAVRPEGSVSTLKIQRTERGDSAVYLCASSSSGEQFFGPGTRLTVL.

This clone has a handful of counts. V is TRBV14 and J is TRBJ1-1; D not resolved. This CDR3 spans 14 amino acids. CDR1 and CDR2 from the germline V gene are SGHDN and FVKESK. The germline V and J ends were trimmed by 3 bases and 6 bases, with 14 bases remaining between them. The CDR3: CASSHQSRRAEAFF. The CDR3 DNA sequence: TGTGCCAGCAGCCATCAATCCCGCCGCGCTGAAGCTTTCTTT. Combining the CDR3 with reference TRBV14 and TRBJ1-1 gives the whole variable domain EAGVTQFPSHSVIEKGQTVTLRCDPISGHDNLYWYRRVMGKEIKFLLHFVKESKQDESGMPNNRFLAERTGGTYSTLKVQPAELEDSGVYFCASSHQSRRAEAFFGQGTRLTVV.

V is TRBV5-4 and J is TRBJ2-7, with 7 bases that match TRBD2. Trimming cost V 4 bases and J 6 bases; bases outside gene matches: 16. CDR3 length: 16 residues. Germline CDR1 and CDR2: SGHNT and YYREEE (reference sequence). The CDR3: CASSKGTGGSPGEQYF. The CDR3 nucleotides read TGTGCCAGCAGCAAAGGAACGGGGGGTTCCCCCGGCGAGCAGTACTTC.

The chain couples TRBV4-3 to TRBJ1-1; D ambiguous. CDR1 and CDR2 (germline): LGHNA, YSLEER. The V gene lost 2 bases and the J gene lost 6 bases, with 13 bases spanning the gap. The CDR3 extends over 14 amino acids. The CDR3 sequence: CASSQYLGRAEAFF. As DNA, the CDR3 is TGCGCCAGCAGCCAATACTTAGGGAGGGCTGAAGCTTTCTTT.

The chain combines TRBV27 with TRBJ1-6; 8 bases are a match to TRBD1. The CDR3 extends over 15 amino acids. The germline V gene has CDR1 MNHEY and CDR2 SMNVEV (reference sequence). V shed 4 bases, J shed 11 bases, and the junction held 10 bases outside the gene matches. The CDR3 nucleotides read TGTGCCAGCAGTTACTCGGACAGGGAATCGACACCCCTCCACTTT. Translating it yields CASSYSDRESTPLHF.

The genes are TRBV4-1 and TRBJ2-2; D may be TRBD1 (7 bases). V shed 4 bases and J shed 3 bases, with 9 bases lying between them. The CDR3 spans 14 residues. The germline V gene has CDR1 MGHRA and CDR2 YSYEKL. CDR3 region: CASSLRGDTGELFF. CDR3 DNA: TGCGCCAGCAGCCTCAGGGGGGACACCGGGGAGCTGTTTTTT.

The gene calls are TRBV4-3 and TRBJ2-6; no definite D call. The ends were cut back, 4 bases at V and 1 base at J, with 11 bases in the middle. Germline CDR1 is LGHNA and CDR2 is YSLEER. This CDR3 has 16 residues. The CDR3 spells CASSLSPESGANVLTF. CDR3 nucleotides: TGCGCCAGCAGCCTAAGCCCCGAGTCTGGGGCCAACGTCCTGACTTTC.

The CDR3 DNA sequence: TGCGCCAGCAGCCAAGAGGGTGGCGGGGGGCGAACCGGGGAGCTGTTTTTT. This gives the protein CASSQEGGGGRTGELFF. The gene calls are TRBV4-3 and TRBJ2-2; 8 bases line up with TRBD2. The CDR3 length is 17 residues. V shed 0 bases, J shed 5 bases, and the junction held 8 bases outside the gene matches. CDR1 is LGHNA, CDR2 YSLEER, per germline.

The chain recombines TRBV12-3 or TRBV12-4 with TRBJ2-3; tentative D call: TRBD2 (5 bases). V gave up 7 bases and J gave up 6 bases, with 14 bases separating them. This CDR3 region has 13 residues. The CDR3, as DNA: TGTGCCAGCACCGAGGGCAGCGAGGATACGCAGTATTTT. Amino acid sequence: CASTEGSEDTQYF.

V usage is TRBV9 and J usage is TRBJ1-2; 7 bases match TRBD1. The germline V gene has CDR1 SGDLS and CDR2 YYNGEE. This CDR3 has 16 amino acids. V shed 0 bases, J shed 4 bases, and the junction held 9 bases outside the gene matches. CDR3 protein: CASSVGDRGDPYGYTF. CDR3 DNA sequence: TGTGCCAGCAGCGTAGGGGACAGAGGGGACCCCTATGGCTACACCTTC.

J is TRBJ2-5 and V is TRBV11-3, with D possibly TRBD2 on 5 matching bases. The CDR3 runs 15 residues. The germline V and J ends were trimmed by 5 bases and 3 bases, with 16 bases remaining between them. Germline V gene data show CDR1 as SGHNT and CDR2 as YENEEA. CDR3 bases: TGTGCCAGCAGCCCGGACGGTACGGGGAAAGAGACCCAGTACTTC. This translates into CASSPDGTGKETQYF.

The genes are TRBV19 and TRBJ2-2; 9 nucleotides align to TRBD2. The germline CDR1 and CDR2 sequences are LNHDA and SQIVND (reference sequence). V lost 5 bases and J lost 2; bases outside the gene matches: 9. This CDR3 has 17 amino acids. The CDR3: CASSLPSGGTNTGELFF. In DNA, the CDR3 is TGTGCCAGTAGTCTCCCCAGCGGGGGGACAAACACCGGGGAGCTGTTTTTT.

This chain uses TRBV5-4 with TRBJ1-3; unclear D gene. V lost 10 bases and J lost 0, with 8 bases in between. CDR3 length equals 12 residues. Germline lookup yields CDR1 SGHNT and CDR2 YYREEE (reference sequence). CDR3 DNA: TGTGCCGCGGGGAGCTCTGGAAACACCATATATTTT. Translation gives CAAGSSGNTIYF.

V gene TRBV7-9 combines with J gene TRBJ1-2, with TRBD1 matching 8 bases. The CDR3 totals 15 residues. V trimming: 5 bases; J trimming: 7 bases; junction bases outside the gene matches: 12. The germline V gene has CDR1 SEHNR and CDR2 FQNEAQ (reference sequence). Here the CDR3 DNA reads TGTGCCAGCAGCCCAGGGGGCCATGGCAGTAGTGGCTACACCTTC. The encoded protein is CASSPGGHGSSGYTF.

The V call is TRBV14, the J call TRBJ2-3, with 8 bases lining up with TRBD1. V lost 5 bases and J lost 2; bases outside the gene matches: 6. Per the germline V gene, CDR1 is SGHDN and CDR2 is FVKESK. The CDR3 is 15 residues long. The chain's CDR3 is CASSSTGVSTDTQYF. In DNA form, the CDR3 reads TGTGCCAGCAGCTCGACAGGGGTCTCCACAGATACGCAGTATTTT.

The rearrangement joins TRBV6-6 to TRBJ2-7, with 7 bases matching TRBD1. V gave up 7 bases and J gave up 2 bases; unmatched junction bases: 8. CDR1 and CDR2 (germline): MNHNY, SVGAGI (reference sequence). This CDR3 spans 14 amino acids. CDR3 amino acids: CASTPSGTAYEQYF. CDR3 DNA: TGTGCCAGCACGCCCTCCGGGACAGCCTACGAGCAGTACTTC.

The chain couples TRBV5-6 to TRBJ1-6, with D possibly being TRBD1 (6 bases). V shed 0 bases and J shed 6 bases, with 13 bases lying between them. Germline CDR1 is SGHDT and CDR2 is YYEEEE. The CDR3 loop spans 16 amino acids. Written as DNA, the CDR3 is TGTGCCAGCAGCTTGGAGGGGGGGGTTTCTAATTCACCCCTCCACTTT. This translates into CASSLEGGVSNSPLHF.

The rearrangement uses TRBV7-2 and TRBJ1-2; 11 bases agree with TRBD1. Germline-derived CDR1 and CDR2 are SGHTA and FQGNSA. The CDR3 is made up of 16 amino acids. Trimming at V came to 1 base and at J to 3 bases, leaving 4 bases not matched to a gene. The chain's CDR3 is CASSLVGGQGDYGYTF. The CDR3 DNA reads TGTGCCAGCAGCTTAGTCGGGGGACAGGGGGACTATGGCTACACCTTC. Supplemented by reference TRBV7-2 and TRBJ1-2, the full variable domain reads GAGVSQSPSNKVTEKGKDVELRCDPISGHTALYWYRQSLGQGLEFLIYFQGNSAPDKSGLPSDRFSAERTGGSVSTLTIQRTQQEDSAVYLCASSLVGGQGDYGYTFGSGTRLTVV.